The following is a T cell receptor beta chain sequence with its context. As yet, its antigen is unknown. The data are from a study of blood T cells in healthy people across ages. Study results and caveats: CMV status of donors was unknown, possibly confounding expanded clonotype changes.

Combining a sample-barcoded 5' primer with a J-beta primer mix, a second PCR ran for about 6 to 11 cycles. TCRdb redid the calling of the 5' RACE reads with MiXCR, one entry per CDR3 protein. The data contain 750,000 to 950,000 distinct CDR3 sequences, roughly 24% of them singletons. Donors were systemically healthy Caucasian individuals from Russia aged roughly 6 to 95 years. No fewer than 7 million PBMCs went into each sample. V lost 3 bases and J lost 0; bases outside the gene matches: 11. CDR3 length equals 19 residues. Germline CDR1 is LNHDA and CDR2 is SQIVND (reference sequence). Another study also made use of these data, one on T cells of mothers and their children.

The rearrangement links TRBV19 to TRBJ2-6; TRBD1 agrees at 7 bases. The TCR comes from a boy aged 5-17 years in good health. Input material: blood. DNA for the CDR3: TGTGCCAGTAGTATGGGTGTAAGGGACAGCTACTCTGGGGCCAACGTCCTGACTTTC. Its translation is CASSMGVRDSYSGANVLTF. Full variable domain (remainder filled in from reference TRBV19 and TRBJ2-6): DGGITQSPKYLFRKEGQNVTLSCEQNLNHDAMYWYRQDPGQGLRLIYYSQIVNDFQKGDIAEGYSVSREKKESFPLTVTSAQKNPTAFYLCASSMGVRDSYSGANVLTFGAGSRLTVL.